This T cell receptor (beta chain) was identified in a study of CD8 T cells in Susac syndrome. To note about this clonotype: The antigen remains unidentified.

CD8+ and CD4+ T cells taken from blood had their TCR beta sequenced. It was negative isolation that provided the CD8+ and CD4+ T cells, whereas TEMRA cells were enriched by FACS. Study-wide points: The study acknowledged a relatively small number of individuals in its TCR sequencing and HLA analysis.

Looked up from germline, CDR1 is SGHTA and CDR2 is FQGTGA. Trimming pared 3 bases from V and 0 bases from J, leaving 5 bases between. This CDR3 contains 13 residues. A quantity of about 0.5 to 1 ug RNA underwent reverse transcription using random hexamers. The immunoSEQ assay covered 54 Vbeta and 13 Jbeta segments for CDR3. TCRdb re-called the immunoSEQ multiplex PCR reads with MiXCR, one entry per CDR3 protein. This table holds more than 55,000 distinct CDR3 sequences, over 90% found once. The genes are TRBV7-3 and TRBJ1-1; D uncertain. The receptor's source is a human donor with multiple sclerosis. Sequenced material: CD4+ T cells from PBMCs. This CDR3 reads CASSFFVNTEAFF. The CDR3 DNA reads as TGTGCCAGCAGCTTCTTTGTGAACACTGAAGCTTTCTTT.